The present T cell receptor beta chain was sequenced within a study of response to subunit inactivated influenza vaccine. Study outcomes and limitations: Every seasonal influenza vaccination brings in few new T cells, the authors suggested.

The CDR3 is 8 amino acids. Trimming pared 6 bases from V and 6 bases from J, leaving 0 bases between. The V gene's germline CDR1 is MNHEY and CDR2 SMNVEV (reference sequence). On this clonotype: Its antigen remains unknown.

TCRdb ran MiXCR on the RT-PCR reads and lists one entry per CDR3 protein. Among around 320,000 distinct CDR3 sequences listed, 22% were seen once. This chain connects TRBV27 to TRBJ2-7, with unresolved D. Sample: PBMCs from blood, taken approximately 20 months after vaccination. The receptor was isolated from a man in his fifties or sixties who received an inactivated influenza vaccine. CDR3 in amino acids: CASSEQYF. The CDR3 region has the DNA TGTGCCAGCAGCGAGCAGTACTTC.